This T cell receptor beta chain was sequenced in a study of blood T cells in healthy people across ages. The CDR3 runs 20 residues. The germline CDR1 and CDR2 sequences are MGHRA and YSYEKL. V gave up 4 bases and J gave up 4 bases; unmatched junction bases: 18. A second PCR, run for about 6 to 12 cycles, used a sample-barcoded 5' primer plus a J-beta primer mix. One entry per CDR3 protein results from TCRdb running MiXCR on the 5' RACE reads. The table records 500,000 to 550,000 distinct CDR3 sequences, about 24% of them present only once. A further study also used this sample, focusing on T cells of mothers and their children.

V is TRBV4-1 and J is TRBJ2-3, with 12 positions matching TRBD2. The sequence derives from a boy under 18 in good health. Specimen: blood. CDR3 in amino acids: CASSRDGSGYLAGGSDTQYF. CDR3 bases: TGCGCCAGCAGCCGAGATGGAAGCGGTTATCTAGCGGGAGGGTCAGATACGCAGTATTTT.